This T cell receptor (beta chain) was obtained from a study of blood T cell repertoires in COVID-19. Profiled with immunoSEQ multiplex PCR; TCRdb holds only in-frame clones, not every one. Among some 110,000 clones listed, 85% were seen once. Sequenced input: peripheral blood. This receptor was identified in a man in his forties or fifties with acute or convalescent COVID-19.

This CDR3 is CASSQGLAGNPRFF. In DNA form, the CDR3 reads TGTGCCAGCAGCCAAGGACTAGCGGGGAACCCACGGTTCTTC. The chain is built from TRBV3-1 (or the pseudogene TRBV3-2) and TRBJ2-1, with 11 bases that match TRBD2. From germline, CDR1 is LGHDT and CDR2 YNNKEL (reference sequence). Losses at the gene ends were 1 base for V and 15 bases for J; bases not matched to a gene: 8. The CDR3 sequence is 14 residues long.